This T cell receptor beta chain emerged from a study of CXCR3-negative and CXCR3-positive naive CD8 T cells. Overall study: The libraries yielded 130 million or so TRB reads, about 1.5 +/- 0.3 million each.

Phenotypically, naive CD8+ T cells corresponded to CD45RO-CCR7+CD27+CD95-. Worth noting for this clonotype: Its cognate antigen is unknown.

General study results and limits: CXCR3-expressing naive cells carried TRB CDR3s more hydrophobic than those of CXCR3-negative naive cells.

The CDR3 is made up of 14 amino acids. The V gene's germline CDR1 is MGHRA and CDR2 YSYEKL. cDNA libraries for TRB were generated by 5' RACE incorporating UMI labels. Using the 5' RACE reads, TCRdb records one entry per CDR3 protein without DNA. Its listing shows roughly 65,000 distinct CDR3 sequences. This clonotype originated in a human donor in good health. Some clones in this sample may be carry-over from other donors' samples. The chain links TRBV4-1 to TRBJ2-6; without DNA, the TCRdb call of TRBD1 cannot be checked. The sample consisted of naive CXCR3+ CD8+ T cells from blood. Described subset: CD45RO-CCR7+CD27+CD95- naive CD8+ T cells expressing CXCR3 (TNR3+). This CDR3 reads CASSPLSGANVLTF.